The next 9 T cell receptor beta chains were all read from a single sample in a study of blood T cell repertoires in COVID-19. Measured with immunoSEQ multiplex PCR; TCRdb has only the in-frame clones, and not every one. The sample shows a few hundred thousand clones, 80% to 90% of them seen only once. The source material was PBMCs or T cells enriched from blood (not recorded which). These receptors all come from a man aged 40-49 years who had recovered from COVID-19.

The chain is built from TRBV9 and TRBJ2-7; a weak D match, TRBD1 (7 bases). From germline, CDR1 is SGDLS and CDR2 YYNGEE. The CDR3 has 16 residues. The ends were cut back, 1 base at V and 4 bases at J, with 18 bases in the middle. The DNA for the CDR3 is TGTGCCAGCAGCGTAAGGGATGACAGGGAGGTGTACGAGCAGTACTTC. Residues: CASSVRDDREVYEQYF.

The CDR3 bases are TGTGCCAGCAGCCCCTCTTCAGGGGGGCGACCCAACACCGGGGAGCTGTTTTTT. It is translated as CASSPSSGGRPNTGELFF. The chain joins TRBV5-4 to TRBJ2-2; D is possibly TRBD1 (7 bases). Germline lookup yields CDR1 SGHNT and CDR2 YYREEE (reference sequence). The length of the CDR3 is 18 residues. V lost 4 bases and J 2 bases, leaving 21 bases between the germline ends. The full variable domain, with the rest looked up from reference TRBV5-4 and TRBJ2-2, is ETGVTQSPTHLIKTRGQQVTLRCSSQSGHNTVSWYQQALGQGPQFIFQYYREEENGRGNFPPRFSGLQFPNYSSELNVNALELDDSALYLCASSPSSGGRPNTGELFFGEGSRLTVL.

The gene calls are TRBV19 and TRBJ2-7; 11 nucleotides match TRBD2. The V gene's germline CDR1 is LNHDA and CDR2 SQIVND (reference sequence). The CDR3 length is 14 residues. V shed 3 bases and J 5 bases; nucleotides not matched to a gene: 3. This chain's CDR3 is CASSMELAGDEQYF. CDR3 DNA sequence: TGTGCCAGTAGTATGGAACTAGCGGGAGACGAGCAGTACTTC.

This clone was counted between two and nine times. The chain uses TRBV6-2 or TRBV6-3 and TRBJ2-7; 7 bases are a match to TRBD1. Germline V gene data show CDR1 as MNHEY and CDR2 as SVGEGT. The J segment lost 0 bases and the V segment lost 6 bases, leaving 11 bases of the junction unmatched. The CDR3 covers 16 residues. The CDR3 region is CASSYLPGQISYEQYF. In nucleotides, the CDR3 is TGTGCCAGCAGCTATCTTCCGGGACAGATCTCCTACGAGCAGTACTTC.

The gene calls are TRBV12-3 or TRBV12-4 and TRBJ2-3; D call uncertain. This CDR3 is built from 13 residues. Trimming pared 5 bases from V and 1 base from J, leaving 7 bases between. The CDR3 coding sequence is TGTGCCAGCAGTCCGAGCGGCACAGATACGCAGTATTTT. It translates to CASSPSGTDTQYF.

This rearrangement joins TRBV5-1 to TRBJ1-2; no firm D call. Trimming shortened V by 7 bases and J by 10 bases, and 17 bases separated the two germline ends. Germline V lookup: CDR1 SGHRS, CDR2 YFSETQ. The CDR3 consists of 12 residues. CDR3 bases: TGCGCCAGCGGAATCCCAGGAGGCCACTACACCTTC. Encoded protein: CASGIPGGHYTF.

This chain joins TRBV5-1 and TRBJ2-5, with 11 bases matching TRBD1. The germline CDR1 and CDR2 sequences are SGHRS and YFSETQ. Trimming removed 4 bases from V and 5 bases from J; junction bases left unmatched: 7. This CDR3 comprises 15 residues. In nucleotides, the CDR3 is TGCGCCAGCAGCCGAGGGGACAGGGGGATTGAGACCCAGTACTTC. It is translated as CASSRGDRGIETQYF. Together with reference TRBV5-1 and TRBJ2-5, the CDR3 gives the full variable domain: KAGVTQTPRYLIKTRGQQVTLSCSPISGHRSVSWYQQTPGQGLQFLFEYFSETQRNKGNFPGRFSGRQFSNSRSEMNVSTLELGDSALYLCASSRGDRGIETQYFGPGTRLLVL.

V is TRBV6-5 and J is TRBJ1-2; D perhaps matches TRBD1 (6 bases). Germline V gene data show CDR1 as MNHEY and CDR2 as SVGAGI. The CDR3 is 12 amino acids. Between the trimmed V and J ends, which lost 4 bases and 5 bases, there was a span of 8 bases. The CDR3 bases are TGTGCCAGCAGTTTGCAGGGGTATGGCTACACCTTC. It codes for CASSLQGYGYTF.

The chain recombines TRBV3-1 (or the pseudogene TRBV3-2) with TRBJ1-2, with a tentative D call TRBD1 (5 bases). From germline, CDR1 is LGHDT and CDR2 YNNKEL (reference sequence). The V and J ends lost 2 bases and 7 bases respectively, with 17 bases between them. This CDR3 comprises 15 residues. The CDR3: CASSQLYGGVGGYTF. The CDR3 DNA reads TGTGCCAGCAGCCAACTATATGGGGGGGTAGGTGGCTACACCTTC.